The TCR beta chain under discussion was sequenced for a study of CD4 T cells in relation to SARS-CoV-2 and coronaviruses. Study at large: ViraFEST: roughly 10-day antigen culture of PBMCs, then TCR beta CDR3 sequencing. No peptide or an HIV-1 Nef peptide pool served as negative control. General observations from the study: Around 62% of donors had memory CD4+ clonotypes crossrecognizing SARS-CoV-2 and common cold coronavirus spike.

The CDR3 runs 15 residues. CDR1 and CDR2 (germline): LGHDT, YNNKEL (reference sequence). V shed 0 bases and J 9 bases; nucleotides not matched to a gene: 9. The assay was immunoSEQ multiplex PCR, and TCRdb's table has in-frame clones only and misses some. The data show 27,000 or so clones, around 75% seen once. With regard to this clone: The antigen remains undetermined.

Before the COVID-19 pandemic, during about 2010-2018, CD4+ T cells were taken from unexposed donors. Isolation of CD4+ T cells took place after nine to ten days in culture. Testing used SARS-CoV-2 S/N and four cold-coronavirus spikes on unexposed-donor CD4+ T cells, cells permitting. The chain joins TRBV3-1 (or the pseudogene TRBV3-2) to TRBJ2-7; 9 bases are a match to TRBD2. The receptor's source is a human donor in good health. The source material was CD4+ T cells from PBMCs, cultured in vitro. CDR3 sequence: CASSQEPSGGSVQYF. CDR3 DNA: TGTGCCAGCAGCCAAGAGCCCAGCGGGGGGTCAGTGCAGTACTTC.